This T cell receptor (beta chain) stems from a study of T cell responses to AZD1222 COVID-19 vaccine. Study-wide points: Two doses of AZD1222 preceded a rise in Spike-specific TCR breadth and depth. The reported proportion of spike-specific TCRs targeting unmutated variant regions was nearly half. There were vaccine-associated CD4 TCRs across spike, dominant at 160-218 and 743-854.

Data came from immunoSEQ multiplex PCR; TCRdb stores just in-frame clones and leaves some out. Counted here are fewer than 200,000 clones, around 92% occurring once; the ten biggest clones make up roughly 4.4%. Comment on this clone: Its specificity is not known.

Deletions cut 5 bases from V and 0 bases from J, with 12 bases between. Germline V CDR1 and CDR2: SGHRS, YFSETQ. The CDR3 has 15 residues. The gene calls are TRBV5-1 and TRBJ2-4; D remains ambiguous. This sequence originates from an adult in good health. This sample comprised peripheral blood, obtained on day 0 of MenACWY control vaccination. The CDR3 loop reads CASRAGSLAKNIQYF. CDR3 bases: TGCGCCAGCAGGGCTGGGTCTCTAGCCAAAAACATTCAGTACTTC. The variable domain in full, completed from reference TRBV5-1 and TRBJ2-4, reads KAGVTQTPRYLIKTRGQQVTLSCSPISGHRSVSWYQQTPGQGLQFLFEYFSETQRNKGNFPGRFSGRQFSNSRSEMNVSTLELGDSALYLCASRAGSLAKNIQYFGAGTRLSVL.